The 9 T cell receptor beta chains below all came from one sample that was sequenced in a study of OX40 agonist ivuxolimab in advanced cancers. TCRdb's copy holds only in-frame clones and misses some; the assay was immunoSEQ multiplex PCR. This sample carries 60,000 to 95,000 clones, around 84% of them seen once, and the ten largest clones take 15% to 20%. Material: CD4+ or CD8+ T cells sorted from blood, obtained in a trial of the OX40 agonist ivuxolimab. The receptor source for this set is an adult with an advanced solid tumor such as melanoma, head and neck, liver or kidney cancer.

The CDR3 nucleotides are TGTGCCAGCACCCCGGCAGCGGGAGTGAGTGAGACCCAGTACTTC. Its translation: CASTPAAGVSETQYF. V gene TRBV28 combines with J gene TRBJ2-5, with 8 bases lining up with TRBD2. The CDR3 length is 15 residues. V lost 7 bases to trimming and J lost 5 bases; unmatched junction nucleotides: 12. Per germline, CDR1 MDHEN and CDR2 SYDVKM.

The chain carries TRBV4-2 and TRBJ1-2, with 8 bases identical to TRBD1. CDR1 is LGHNA, CDR2 YNFKEQ, per germline. The ends lost 2 bases at V and 5 bases at J; junction bases unmatched: 4. This CDR3 has 14 residues. The CDR3 protein is CASSQQQGGYGYTF. In DNA form, the CDR3 reads TGTGCCAGCAGCCAACAACAGGGGGGGTATGGCTACACCTTC.

The J gene is TRBJ1-2, the V gene TRBV5-6; D is unresolved. Germline values: CDR1 SGHDT, CDR2 YYEEEE. V gave up 0 bases and J gave up 4 bases, with 13 bases separating them. The CDR3 totals 15 residues. The CDR3 loop reads CASSLDLWEIYGYTF. CDR3 bases: TGTGCCAGCAGCTTGGACCTTTGGGAGATCTATGGCTACACCTTC.

This chain links TRBV7-9 with TRBJ2-5; no reliable D call. V was pared by 1 base and J by 5 bases, with 5 bases between. This CDR3 comprises 12 residues. Germline V lookup: CDR1 SEHNR, CDR2 FQNEAQ (reference sequence). The CDR3 is CASSLGIETQYF. The CDR3 region has the DNA TGTGCCAGCAGCTTAGGAATCGAGACCCAGTACTTC.

This chain links TRBV6-1 with TRBJ2-5, with a weak D call TRBD2 (6 bases). Germline-derived CDR1 and CDR2 are MNHNS and SASEGT. V was clipped by 5 bases and J by 4 bases, with 14 bases between them. This CDR3 comprises 14 residues. The CDR3 is CASSLRGIAETQYF. Here the CDR3 DNA reads TGTGCCAGCAGTCTCCGGGGGATCGCAGAGACCCAGTACTTC.

The chain recombines TRBV11-2 with TRBJ2-1, with D possibly matching TRBD2 (5 bases). The CDR3 runs 13 residues. Looked up from germline, CDR1 is SGHAT and CDR2 is FQNNGV. The ends were cut back, 4 bases at V and 5 bases at J, with 9 bases in the middle. The CDR3 nucleotides are TGTGCCAGCAGCTCGAGGGTCGACAATGAGCAGTTCTTC. Protein product: CASSSRVDNEQFF.

The chain uses TRBV7-6 and TRBJ1-3; D not certain. Trimming removed 1 base at V and 2 bases at J, with 12 bases between. Germline loops: CDR1 SGHVS, CDR2 FNYEAQ. This CDR3 contains 16 residues. In DNA form, the CDR3 reads TGTGCCAGCAGCTTAGGCTCTGCCGGGGCTGGAAACACCATATATTTT. This encodes CASSLGSAGAGNTIYF.

This clone was detected only a few times. V is TRBV6-6 and J is TRBJ2-7; D may be TRBD1 (6 bases). V lost 5 bases to trimming and J lost 9 bases, with 17 bases between them. This CDR3 contains 13 residues. Per the germline V gene, CDR1 is MNHNY and CDR2 is SVGAGI (reference sequence). CDR3 amino acids: CASSGTGWEGQYF. The DNA for the CDR3 is TGTGCCAGCAGTGGCACAGGGTGGGAAGGGCAGTACTTC.

The J gene is TRBJ2-3, the V gene TRBV5-1, with 7 bases aligning to TRBD1. With 0 bases clipped from V and 3 bases from J, the junction kept 4 bases outside the gene matches. Germline CDR1 reads SGHRS; CDR2 reads YFSETQ. The CDR3 has 15 amino acids. CDR3: CASSLEDRQTDTQYF. DNA for the CDR3: TGCGCCAGCAGCTTGGAGGACAGGCAGACAGATACGCAGTATTTT.